This record concerns one T cell receptor beta chain sequence. No antigen is known for it. This record belongs to a study of post-analysis software for immune sequencing data. Study-wide points: Comparison of patients with controls showed five TRBV segments more frequent in patients, TRBV5-6, TRBV5-1 and TRBV20-1 among them. Controls significantly exceeded multiple sclerosis patients in normalized Chao1 diversity.

TCR beta libraries were prepared from cDNA with unique molecular identifiers. MiXCR, applied by TCRdb to the PCR reads, yields one record per CDR3 protein. Found here are roughly 800,000 distinct CDR3 sequences, approximately 50% of them singletons; the top ten hold approximately 4.4%. Trimming removed 6 bases at V and 4 bases at J, with 16 bases between. Germline V lookup: CDR1 DFQATT, CDR2 SNEGSKA (reference sequence). The CDR3 has 13 amino acids. This chain connects TRBV20-1 to TRBJ2-7; tentatively, D is TRBD2 (7 bases). This TCR came from a girl aged 10 to 17 with multiple sclerosis. The specimen sequenced was blood. As DNA, the CDR3 is TGCAGTGCCCTGGGCGGGGGCAATTACGAGCAGTACTTC. Residues: CSALGGGNYEQYF.